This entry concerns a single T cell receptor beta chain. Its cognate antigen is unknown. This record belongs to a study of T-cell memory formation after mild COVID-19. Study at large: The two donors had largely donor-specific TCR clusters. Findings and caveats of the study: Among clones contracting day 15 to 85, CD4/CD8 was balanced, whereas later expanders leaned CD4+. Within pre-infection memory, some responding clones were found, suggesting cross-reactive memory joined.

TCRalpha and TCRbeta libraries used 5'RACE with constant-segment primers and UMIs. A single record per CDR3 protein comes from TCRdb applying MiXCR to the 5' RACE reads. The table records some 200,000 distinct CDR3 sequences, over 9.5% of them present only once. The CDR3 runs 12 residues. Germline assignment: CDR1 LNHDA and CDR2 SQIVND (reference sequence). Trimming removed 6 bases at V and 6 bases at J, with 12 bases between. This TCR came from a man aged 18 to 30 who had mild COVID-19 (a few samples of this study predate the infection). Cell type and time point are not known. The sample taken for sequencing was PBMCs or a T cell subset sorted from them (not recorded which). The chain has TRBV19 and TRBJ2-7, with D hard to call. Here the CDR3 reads CASSYRPGEQYF. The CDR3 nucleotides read TGTGCCAGTAGCTACCGACCGGGCGAGCAGTACTTC.